Shown below are 27 T cell receptor beta chains from a single sample sequenced in a study of cytomegalovirus exposure and HLA in healthy donors. It was with 60 Vbeta and 13 Jbeta primers that the PCR ran. The method was immunoSEQ multiplex PCR; TCRdb's version includes in-frame clones alone and lacks a portion of them. The sample records about 190,000 clones, approximately 80% being singletons. Sequencing used PBMCs. The source is a woman in her twenties or thirties in good health and CMV-seropositive.

V and J are TRBV9 and TRBJ1-4, with a possible D match to TRBD1 (5 bases). The CDR3 extends over 16 amino acids. Deletions cut 0 bases from V and 8 bases from J, with 17 bases between. The germline V gene has CDR1 SGDLS and CDR2 YYNGEE. Here the CDR3 reads CASSVGQGGFDEKLFF. CDR3 coding DNA: TGTGCCAGCAGCGTAGGGCAGGGAGGGTTTGACGAAAAACTGTTTTTT.

This clone is labeled medium-sized. The CDR3, as DNA: TGTGCCAGCAGTGTAGAGGCTAGCGAGCCGCATGAGCAGTTCTTC. Its translation is CASSVEASEPHEQFF. This sequence joins TRBV6-4 and TRBJ2-1, with D possibly TRBD2 on 6 matching bases. CDR3 length: 15 amino acids. Germline V gene lookup returns CDR1 MRHNA and CDR2 SNTAGT. V was cut by 4 bases and J by 8 bases, with 18 bases left in between.

The rearrangement links TRBV5-1 to TRBJ2-1; 8 nucleotides agree with TRBD2. This CDR3 contains 18 residues. The V gene end was trimmed by 4 bases and the J gene end by 0 bases; junction bases not matched to a gene: 12. CDR1 is SGHRS and CDR2 is YFSETQ in the germline V gene. The CDR3 sequence is CASSPSRGGLLSYNEQFF. The CDR3 DNA sequence: TGCGCCAGCAGCCCCAGCCGGGGGGGCCTCCTCTCCTACAATGAGCAGTTCTTC.

This clone was observed a few times. This chain links TRBV29-1 with TRBJ2-7; 7 bases align to TRBD1. The CDR3 spans 15 residues. The V segment lost 4 bases and the J segment 0 bases; nucleotides outside the gene matches: 9. Germline V gene sequence: CDR1 SQVTM, CDR2 ANQGSEA. The CDR3 protein is CSVGNTGAGSYEQYF. The CDR3 nucleotides read TGCAGCGTTGGGAACACAGGGGCCGGCTCCTACGAGCAGTACTTC.

The chain carries TRBV5-4 and TRBJ2-3; perhaps TRBD2 as D (5 bases). Germline values: CDR1 SGHNT, CDR2 YYREEE (reference sequence). This CDR3 has 13 amino acids. V was shortened by 5 bases and J by 4 bases, with 11 bases between the two germline ends. The CDR3: CASSQRDSDTQYF. CDR3 nucleotide sequence: TGTGCCAGCAGTCAGAGGGATTCAGATACGCAGTATTTT.

The rearrangement joins TRBV28 to TRBJ1-1; D remains ambiguous. Trimming removed 1 base from V and 5 bases from J, with 14 bases in between. Germline-derived CDR1 and CDR2 are MDHEN and SYDVKM. This CDR3 comprises 15 residues. CDR3 sequence reads: CASSLSPEGGTEAFF. The CDR3 bases are TGTGCCAGCAGTTTATCCCCCGAGGGCGGAACTGAAGCTTTCTTT.

This clone was counted a single time. The rearrangement uses TRBV27 and TRBJ2-5; D uncertain. Germline V lookup: CDR1 MNHEY, CDR2 SMNVEV (reference sequence). There are 13 residues in the CDR3. V was cut by 6 bases and J by 2 bases, with 10 bases left in between. The CDR3 coding sequence is TGTGCCAGCAGGGAAACTAATCAAGAGACCCAGTACTTC. Translating gives CASRETNQETQYF.

The chain employs TRBV5-4 and TRBJ2-1; 7 bases align to TRBD2. Trimming cost V 1 base and J 13 bases; bases outside gene matches: 5. The CDR3 loop spans 12 amino acids. The germline CDR1 and CDR2 sequences are SGHNT and YYREEE (reference sequence). This chain's CDR3 is CASSLQRDIQFF. The CDR3 DNA is TGTGCCAGCAGCTTGCAGCGGGATATTCAGTTCTTC.

The V gene is TRBV29-1, the J gene TRBJ2-3; D remains ambiguous. This CDR3 region has 10 residues. With 4 bases removed from V and 9 bases from J, the gap between germline ends came to 8 bases. CDR1 SQVTM and CDR2 ANQGSEA come from the germline V gene. The CDR3 reads CSVVSTTQYF. The CDR3 DNA sequence: TGCAGCGTTGTATCGACAACGCAGTATTTT.

The chain links TRBV7-6 to TRBJ2-7; D possibly corresponds to TRBD1 (5 bases). Germline V lookup: CDR1 SGHVS, CDR2 FNYEAQ. The CDR3 sequence is 14 residues long. The germline V and J ends were trimmed by 2 bases and 2 bases, with 10 bases remaining between them. The CDR3 DNA reads as TGTGCCAGCAGCTTATTAGGGGCAGCCTACGAGCAGTACTTC. Its translation is CASSLLGAAYEQYF.

V and J are TRBV6-1 and TRBJ2-7; TRBD2 agrees at 12 bases. In germline, CDR1 is MNHNS, CDR2 SASEGT. After removal of 4 bases from V and 1 base from J, the junction contained 5 bases not matched to a gene. The CDR3 has 16 residues. CDR3 loop: CASSASSGGASYEQYF. The CDR3 coding sequence is TGTGCCAGCAGTGCCTCTAGCGGGGGGGCGTCCTACGAGCAGTACTTC.

The chain carries TRBV5-1 and TRBJ2-3, with a tentative D call TRBD2 (7 bases). Trimming stripped 9 bases from V and 4 bases from J, with 18 bases between. Germline-derived CDR1 and CDR2 are SGHRS and YFSETQ. The length of the CDR3 is 14 residues. This chain's CDR3 is CATGDGGISDTQYF. The CDR3 DNA reads as TGCGCCACAGGGGACGGGGGGATCTCAGATACGCAGTATTTT.

This rearrangement joins TRBV7-2 to TRBJ2-5, with unresolved D. The germline V and J ends were trimmed by 5 bases and 5 bases, with 9 bases remaining between them. CDR1 SGHTA and CDR2 FQGNSA come from the germline V gene. This CDR3 is built from 12 residues. CDR3 sequence reads: CASSPILETQYF. The CDR3 nucleotides are TGTGCCAGCAGCCCTATATTGGAGACCCAGTACTTC.

CDR3 sequence (DNA): TGTGCCAGCACCGGGACAGGGATTGGCGAGCAGTACTTC. Translated: CASTGTGIGEQYF. The chain combines TRBV6-1 with TRBJ2-7, with 9 bases that match TRBD1. The CDR3 loop spans 13 amino acids. Trimming cost V 7 bases and J 6 bases; bases outside gene matches: 7. CDR1 is MNHNS and CDR2 is SASEGT in the germline V gene.

The chain employs TRBV5-1 and TRBJ2-7, with 9 bases aligning to TRBD1. The germline V gene encodes CDR1 SGHRS and CDR2 YFSETQ. The junction had 7 bases not matched to a gene; V was cut back by 0 bases and J by 3 bases. The length of the CDR3 is 16 residues. The CDR3 region is CASSLGDRVISYEQYF. Here the CDR3 DNA reads TGCGCCAGCAGCTTGGGGGACAGGGTTATAAGCTACGAGCAGTACTTC.

CDR3 loop: CASSSTTSSGGAAEQFF. The CDR3 coding sequence is TGTGCCAGCAGTTCGACCACCTCTAGCGGGGGGGCCGCTGAGCAGTTCTTC. The chain uses TRBV27 and TRBJ2-1; TRBD2 aligns across 12 bases. J lost 9 bases, V lost 4 bases, and 13 bases had no gene match. CDR1 and CDR2 from the germline V gene are MNHEY and SMNVEV (reference sequence). There are 17 residues in the CDR3.

V usage is TRBV5-6 and J usage is TRBJ1-1; 7 bases are shared with TRBD1. The CDR3 covers 14 residues. Germline V gene data show CDR1 as SGHDT and CDR2 as YYEEEE. Trimming cost V 3 bases and J 8 bases; bases outside gene matches: 10. This CDR3 reads CASSSWTQGGEAFF. The CDR3 nucleotides are TGTGCCAGCAGCTCGTGGACTCAGGGGGGAGAAGCTTTCTTT.

This clone turned up a few times. The genes are TRBV29-1 and TRBJ1-2; D unresolved. With 4 bases removed from V and 0 bases from J, the gap between germline ends came to 6 bases. The CDR3 spans 12 residues. Per germline, CDR1 SQVTM and CDR2 ANQGSEA. For the CDR3, the DNA is TGCAGCGTTGTGCAGACTAACTATGGCTACACCTTC. Translating gives CSVVQTNYGYTF.

This chain joins TRBV7-8 and TRBJ2-1; perhaps TRBD2 as D (6 bases). The CDR3 is 15 amino acids. Per germline, CDR1 SGHVS and CDR2 FQNEAQ. Trimming pared 5 bases from V and 5 bases from J, leaving 16 bases between. The CDR3 DNA reads TGTGCCAGCAGCCCGTTCTGGACGGGGGACAATGAGCAGTTCTTC. Translated: CASSPFWTGDNEQFF.

This clone has just one count. V is TRBV28 and J is TRBJ1-1; 8 nucleotides match TRBD1. The CDR3 covers 16 residues. The germline V gene has CDR1 MDHEN and CDR2 SYDVKM. The V gene end was trimmed by 5 bases and the J gene end by 1 base; junction bases not matched to a gene: 9. Here the CDR3 reads CASSPRVGTGNTEAFF. The CDR3 DNA sequence: TGTGCCAGCAGTCCAAGGGTCGGGACAGGGAACACTGAAGCTTTCTTT.

V gene TRBV7-2 combines with J gene TRBJ1-2; 7 bases map to TRBD1. The CDR3 extends over 13 amino acids. Germline V gene sequence: CDR1 SGHTA, CDR2 FQGNSA. Trimming removed 8 bases from V and 8 bases from J; junction bases left unmatched: 11. The CDR3 loop reads CASGQGGGAGYTF. CDR3 DNA sequence: TGTGCCAGCGGCCAAGGAGGGGGCGCGGGCTACACCTTC. The full variable domain, in which reference TRBV7-2 and TRBJ1-2 provide the parts outside the CDR3, is GAGVSQSPSNKVTEKGKDVELRCDPISGHTALYWYRQSLGQGLEFLIYFQGNSAPDKSGLPSDRFSAERTGGSVSTLTIQRTQQEDSAVYLCASGQGGGAGYTFGSGTRLTVV.

The V call is TRBV9, the J call TRBJ2-5, with D possibly being TRBD1 (5 bases). CDR1 is SGDLS and CDR2 is YYNGEE in the germline V gene. The CDR3 is 14 amino acids. The V end was cut by 0 bases, the J end by 5 bases, with 11 bases between. CDR3 sequence reads: CASSVAQGRETQYF. In DNA form, the CDR3 reads TGTGCCAGCAGCGTAGCTCAGGGTAGGGAGACCCAGTACTTC.

The genes are TRBV7-8 and TRBJ1-3, with D unclear. The CDR3 is made up of 14 amino acids. V shed 0 bases and J shed 7 bases, with 10 bases lying between them. CDR1 is SGHVS and CDR2 is FQNEAQ in the germline V gene. The CDR3 nucleotides read TGTGCCAGCAGCTTAGCGCGAGGGAAGAACACCATATATTTT. This translates into CASSLARGKNTIYF.

On this clone itself: This specimen includes other DNA sequences encoding the same CDR3. V gene TRBV2 combines with J gene TRBJ2-7, with D hard to call. Germline CDR1 reads SNHLY; CDR2 reads FYNNEI. This CDR3 has 11 residues. Trimming pared 6 bases from V and 1 base from J, leaving 4 bases between. CDR3 sequence reads: CASRQSYEQYF. In DNA, the CDR3 is TGTGCCAGCAGACAATCCTACGAGCAGTACTTC.

The chain has TRBV5-4 and TRBJ1-6; 8 nucleotides match TRBD1. Germline V gene sequence: CDR1 SGHNT, CDR2 YYREEE (reference sequence). The J segment lost 9 bases and the V segment lost 0 bases, leaving 5 bases of the junction unmatched. The CDR3 extends over 15 amino acids. The CDR3 loop reads CASSLVSGGPSPLHF. The CDR3 DNA follows: TGTGCCAGCAGCTTGGTATCAGGGGGCCCTTCACCCCTCCACTTT.

The chain is built from TRBV5-6 and TRBJ1-5; no reliable D call. The germline V gene encodes CDR1 SGHDT and CDR2 YYEEEE. The CDR3 consists of 13 residues. V was shortened by 4 bases and J by 1 base, with 6 bases between the two germline ends. Written as DNA, the CDR3 is TGTGCCAGCAGCCAGTGGAGCAATCAGCCCCAGCATTTT. It yields the protein CASSQWSNQPQHF.

V and J are TRBV19 and TRBJ1-2, with 8 bases that match TRBD1. Germline V CDR1 and CDR2: LNHDA, SQIVND (reference sequence). This CDR3 has 14 amino acids. V was clipped by 4 bases and J by 7 bases; unmatched bases: 8. CDR3: CASSRLDRVSGYTF. CDR3 DNA: TGTGCCAGTAGTAGACTGGACAGGGTAAGTGGCTACACCTTC. The full variable domain, its missing parts supplied by reference TRBV19 and TRBJ1-2, is DGGITQSPKYLFRKEGQNVTLSCEQNLNHDAMYWYRQDPGQGLRLIYYSQIVNDFQKGDIAEGYSVSREKKESFPLTVTSAQKNPTAFYLCASSRLDRVSGYTFGSGTRLTVV.